The sequence of this TCR beta chain was determined in a study of blood T cell repertoires in COVID-19. Study details: Italy, Spain and the United States were the sources of the convalescent and acute COVID-19 samples.

This CDR3 contains 15 residues. Trimming at V came to 0 bases and at J to 2 bases, leaving 1 base not matched to a gene. Germline CDR1 reads SGDLS; CDR2 reads YYNGEE. TCRdb's table, derived via immunoSEQ multiplex PCR, lists solely in-frame clones and lacks some. The table shows more than 50,000 clones, with 85% occurring only once. The sequence was obtained from a human donor in a cohort sampled during active COVID-19. This chain connects TRBV9 to TRBJ2-1; 8 bases match TRBD1. The sequencing input was peripheral blood. In nucleotides, the CDR3 is TGTGCCAGCAGCGTAGGGACAGGGCCCTACAATGAGCAGTTCTTC. This sequence encodes CASSVGTGPYNEQFF.